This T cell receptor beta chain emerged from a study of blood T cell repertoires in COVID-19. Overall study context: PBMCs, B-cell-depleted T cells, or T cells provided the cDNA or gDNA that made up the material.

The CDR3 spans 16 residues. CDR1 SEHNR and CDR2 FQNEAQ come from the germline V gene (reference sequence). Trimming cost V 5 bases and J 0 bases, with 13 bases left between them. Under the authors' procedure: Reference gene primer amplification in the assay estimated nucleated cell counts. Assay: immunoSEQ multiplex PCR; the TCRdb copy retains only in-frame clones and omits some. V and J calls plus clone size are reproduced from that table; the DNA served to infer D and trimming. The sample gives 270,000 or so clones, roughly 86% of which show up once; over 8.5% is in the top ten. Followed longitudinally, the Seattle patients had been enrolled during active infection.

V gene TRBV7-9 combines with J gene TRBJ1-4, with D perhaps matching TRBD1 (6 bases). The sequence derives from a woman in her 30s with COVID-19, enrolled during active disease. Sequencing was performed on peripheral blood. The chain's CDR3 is CASSPPGASTNEKLFF. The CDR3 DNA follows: TGTGCCAGCAGCCCCCCAGGGGCCTCAACTAATGAAAAACTGTTTTTT.